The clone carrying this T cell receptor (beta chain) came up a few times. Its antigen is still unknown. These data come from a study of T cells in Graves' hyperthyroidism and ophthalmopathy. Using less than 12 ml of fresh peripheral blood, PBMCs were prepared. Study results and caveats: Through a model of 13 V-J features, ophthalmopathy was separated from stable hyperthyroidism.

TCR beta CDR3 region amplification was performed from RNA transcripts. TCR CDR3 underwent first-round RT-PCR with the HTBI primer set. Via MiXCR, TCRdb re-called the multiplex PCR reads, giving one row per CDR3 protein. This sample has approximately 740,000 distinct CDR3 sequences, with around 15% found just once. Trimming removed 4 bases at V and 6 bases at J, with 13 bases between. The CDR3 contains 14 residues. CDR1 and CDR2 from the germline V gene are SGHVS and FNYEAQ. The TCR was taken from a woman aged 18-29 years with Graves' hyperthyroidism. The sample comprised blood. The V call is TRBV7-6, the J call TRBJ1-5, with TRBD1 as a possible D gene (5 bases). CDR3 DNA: TGTGCCAGCAGCTCGGGGGGGGGGAGTCAGCCCCAGCATTTT. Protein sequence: CASSSGGGSQPQHF.